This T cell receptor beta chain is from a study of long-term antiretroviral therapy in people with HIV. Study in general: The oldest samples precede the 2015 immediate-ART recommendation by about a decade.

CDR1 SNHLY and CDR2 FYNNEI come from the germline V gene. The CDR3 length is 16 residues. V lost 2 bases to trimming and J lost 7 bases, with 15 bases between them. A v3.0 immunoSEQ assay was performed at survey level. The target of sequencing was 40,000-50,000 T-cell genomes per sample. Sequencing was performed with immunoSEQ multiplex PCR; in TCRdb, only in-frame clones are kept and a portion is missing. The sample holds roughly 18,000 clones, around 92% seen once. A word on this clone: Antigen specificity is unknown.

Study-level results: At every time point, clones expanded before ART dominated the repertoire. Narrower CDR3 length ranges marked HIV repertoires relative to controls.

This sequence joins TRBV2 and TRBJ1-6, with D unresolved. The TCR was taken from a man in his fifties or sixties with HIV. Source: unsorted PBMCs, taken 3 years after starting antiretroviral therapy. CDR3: CASSENVARTNSPLHF. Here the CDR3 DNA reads TGTGCCAGCAGTGAAAATGTAGCGCGGACGAATTCACCCCTCCACTTT.